A single T cell receptor (beta chain) is shown here with its context. Its antigen remains unidentified. Together with a sample-barcoded 5' primer, a J-beta primer mix was included in a second PCR lasting roughly 6 to 12 cycles. MiXCR, run by TCRdb on the 5' RACE reads, gives a single entry per CDR3 protein. The table includes 500,000 to 600,000 distinct CDR3 sequences, 27% detected once. The entry originates in a study of blood T cells in healthy people across ages. Study findings and constraints: Naive and antigen-experienced cells could not be conclusively compared, given unsorted PBMCs.

The ends were cut back, 3 bases at V and 7 bases at J, with 12 bases in the middle. The CDR3 is 12 residues long. Germline CDR1 is SQVTM and CDR2 is ANQGSEA. Material: blood. This clonotype originated in a woman between 70 and 85 years old in good health. V is TRBV29-1 and J is TRBJ1-2, with unresolved D. CDR3 in amino acids: CSVDGQVGGYTF. As DNA, the CDR3 is TGCAGCGTTGACGGGCAGGTCGGTGGCTACACCTTC.